This T cell receptor beta chain was recorded in a study of cytomegalovirus exposure and HLA in healthy donors. The count of this clone is one. Its specificity is not known. General study findings and limits: About 90% or about 30% of the time was how often most TCR beta V segments were productive, according to an earlier analysis. A classifier reportedly called cytomegalovirus status with high sensitivity and specificity. Common viral pathogens seemed to be connected with several of the most significant clusters, according to a later analysis. HLA allele associations emerged for under 20,000 TCR beta sequences in a later analysis, at 0.05 false discovery rate.

Researchers ran the PCR with 60 Vbeta and 13 Jbeta primers. Profiling relied on immunoSEQ multiplex PCR, and the TCRdb table lists in-frame clones only, not all of them. The data contain 150,000 to 200,000 clones, around 83% of them seen just once; the ten biggest clones take up about 1.6%. The sequenced sample was PBMCs. The clonotype was recovered from a man aged 45-60 years in good health and CMV-seronegative.

The CDR3 loop reads CASSPRQGRYNEQFF. In DNA form, the CDR3 reads TGTGCCAGCAGTCCCCGACAGGGCCGATACAATGAGCAGTTCTTC. This chain uses TRBV27 with TRBJ2-1; 7 bases are a match to TRBD1. Germline V gene data show CDR1 as MNHEY and CDR2 as SMNVEV (reference sequence). This CDR3 spans 15 amino acids. V lost 5 bases, J lost 4 bases, and 8 bases stayed unmatched.